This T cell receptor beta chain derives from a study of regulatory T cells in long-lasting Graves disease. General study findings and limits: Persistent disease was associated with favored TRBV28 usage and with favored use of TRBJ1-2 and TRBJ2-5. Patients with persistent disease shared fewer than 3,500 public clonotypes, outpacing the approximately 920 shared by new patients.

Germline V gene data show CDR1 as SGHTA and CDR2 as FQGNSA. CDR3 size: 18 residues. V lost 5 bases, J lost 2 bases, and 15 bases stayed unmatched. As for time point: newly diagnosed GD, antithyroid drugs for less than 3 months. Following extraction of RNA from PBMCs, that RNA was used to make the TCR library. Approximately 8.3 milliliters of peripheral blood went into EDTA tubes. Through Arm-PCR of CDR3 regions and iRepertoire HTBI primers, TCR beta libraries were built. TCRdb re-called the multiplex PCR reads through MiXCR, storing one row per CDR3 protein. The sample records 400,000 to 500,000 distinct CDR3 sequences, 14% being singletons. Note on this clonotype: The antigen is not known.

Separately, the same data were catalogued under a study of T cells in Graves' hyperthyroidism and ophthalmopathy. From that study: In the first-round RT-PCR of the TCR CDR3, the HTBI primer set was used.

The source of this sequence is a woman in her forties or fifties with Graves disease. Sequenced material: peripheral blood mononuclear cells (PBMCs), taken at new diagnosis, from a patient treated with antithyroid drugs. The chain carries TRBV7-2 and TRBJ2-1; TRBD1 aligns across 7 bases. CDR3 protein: CASSLDREGEGTYNEQFF. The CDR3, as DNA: TGTGCCAGCAGCCTCGACAGGGAAGGGGAAGGAACCTACAATGAGCAGTTCTTC.